These T cell receptor beta chains were read from a single sample in a study of blood T cell repertoires in COVID-19. TCRdb's copy holds only in-frame clones and misses some; the assay was immunoSEQ multiplex PCR. Among 85,000 to 95,000 clones listed, roughly 91% were seen once. The source material was peripheral blood. Receptors were obtained from a woman older than 75 with acute or convalescent COVID-19. The CDR3 runs from the conserved cysteine through the conserved F or W. The D gene is left open where the match is weak. Clone sizes are given selectively: once, few, many, or a class where the clone is expanded.

clone size | D gene | J gene | V gene | CDR3 protein | CDR3 DNA
once | . | TRBJ2-2 | TRBV2 | CASSVLRFDGELFF | TGTGCCAGCAGTGTTCTCAGGTTCGACGGGGAGCTGTTTTTT
. | TRBD2 | TRBJ2-1 | TRBV5-1 | CASSSRGLAGDNEQFF | TGCGCCAGCAGCAGCCGGGGCCTAGCGGGTGACAATGAGCAGTTCTTC
. | . | TRBJ2-6 | TRBV19 | CASSPRPVSGANVLTF | TGTGCCAGTAGTCCTCGTCCGGTCTCTGGGGCCAACGTCCTGACTTTC
. | . | TRBJ1-1 | TRBV2 | CASSKTGPNTEAFF | TGTGCCAGCTCCAAGACAGGCCCTAACACTGAAGCTTTCTTT
. | . | TRBJ2-2 | TRBV14 | CASSPREFQNSRANTGELFF | TGTGCCAGCAGCCCCCGGGAGTTTCAGAACTCCAGAGCGAACACCGGGGAGCTGTTTTTT
. | TRBD1 | TRBJ1-4 | TRBV5-1 | CASSPGGANEKLFF | TGCGCCAGCAGCCCAGGGGGTGCTAATGAAAAACTGTTTTTT
. | . | TRBJ1-6 | TRBV7-2 | CASSLGLGRVNSPLHF | TGTGCCAGCAGCTTAGGATTAGGCAGGGTTAATTCACCCCTCCACTTT
. | . | TRBJ1-1 | TRBV5-4 | CASSSYFGGYTEAFF | TGTGCCAGCAGCTCTTACTTTGGAGGATACACTGAAGCTTTCTTT
. | TRBD1 | TRBJ1-2 | TRBV5-1 | CASSGNTGDYGYTF | TGCGCCAGCAGCGGTAATACAGGGGACTATGGCTACACCTTC
. | . | TRBJ2-5 | TRBV9 | CASSTSPDGETQYF | TGTGCCAGCAGCACAAGTCCCGACGGGGAGACCCAGTACTTC
. | TRBD2 | TRBJ2-1 | TRBV18 | CASSPLSGERNEQFF | TGTGCCAGCTCACCACTGAGCGGGGAAAGGAATGAGCAGTTCTTC
. | . | TRBJ2-1 | TRBV5-1 | CASSSGQGSYNEQFF | TGCGCCAGCAGCTCTGGACAAGGCTCCTACAATGAGCAGTTCTTC
. | . | TRBJ1-1 | TRBV10-3 | CAISESGGRGAFF | TGTGCCATCAGTGAGTCCGGGGGTCGGGGAGCTTTCTTT
. | . | TRBJ2-6 | TRBV21-1 | CASVRAGELYGANVLTF | TGTGCCAGTGTACGGGCAGGGGAGCTATATGGGGCCAACGTCCTGACTTTC
few | . | TRBJ1-1 | TRBV3-1/TRBV3-2 | CASSQEFGTTNTEAFF | TGTGCCAGCAGCCAAGAATTCGGGACAACGAACACTGAAGCTTTCTTT
. | . | TRBJ2-1 | TRBV6-5 | CASSSRVGSYNEQFF | TGTGCCAGCAGCTCCAGGGTTGGATCCTACAATGAGCAGTTCTTC
few | TRBD1 | TRBJ1-5 | TRBV27 | CASSTITGVGNQPQHF | TGTGCCAGCAGTACTATTACAGGGGTTGGCAATCAGCCCCAGCATTTT
few | . | TRBJ1-4 | TRBV4-2 | CASSPAGRVNEKLFF | TGTGCCAGCAGCCCCGCAGGGAGGGTTAATGAAAAACTGTTTTTT
few | TRBD1 | TRBJ1-2 | TRBV29-1 | CSVGGGTGVNYGYTF | TGCAGCGTTGGGGGTGGGACAGGGGTTAACTATGGCTACACCTTC
. | . | TRBJ1-5 | TRBV5-4 | CASSLDRDQPQHF | TGTGCCAGCAGCTTGGACAGGGATCAGCCCCAGCATTTT
few | TRBD2 | TRBJ2-5 | TRBV6-5 | CASNSGGHIQETQYF | TGTGCCAGCAATAGCGGGGGGCATATCCAAGAGACCCAGTACTTC
. | . | TRBJ2-3 | TRBV27 | CASSLFNPSGTQYF | TGTGCCAGCAGCTTATTCAACCCCTCGGGTACGCAGTATTTT
. | . | TRBJ2-1 | TRBV10-1 | CASSATGSYNEQFF | TGCGCCAGCAGTGCGACAGGTTCCTACAATGAGCAGTTCTTC
. | . | TRBJ1-1 | TRBV3-1/TRBV3-2 | CASSLIGTEAFF | TGTGCCAGCAGCCTCATCGGCACTGAAGCTTTCTTT
. | TRBD2 | TRBJ2-2 | TRBV5-5 | CASRATSGNGRELFF | TGTGCCAGCAGGGCGACTAGCGGGAATGGCAGGGAGCTGTTTTTT
. | TRBD1 | TRBJ1-4 | TRBV14 | CASSPRDRGGTNEKLFF | TGTGCCAGCAGCCCCAGGGACAGGGGAGGAACTAATGAAAAACTGTTTTTT
few | . | TRBJ2-1 | TRBV5-1 | CASNPSGQGRNEQFF | TGCGCCAGCAATCCCTCCGGGCAGGGAAGGAATGAGCAGTTCTTC
. | . | TRBJ1-1 | TRBV5-4 | CASSLPGTQSTEAFF | TGTGCCAGCAGTCTACCCGGGACTCAGAGCACTGAAGCTTTCTTT
. | . | TRBJ2-3 | TRBV19 | CASSPTRGTWTTDTQYF | TGTGCCAGTAGTCCGACCCGGGGAACCTGGACCACAGATACGCAGTATTTT
. | TRBD1 | TRBJ1-3 | TRBV5-6 | CASSSTGSNTIYF | TGTGCCAGCAGCTCGACAGGGTCTAACACCATATATTTT
. | . | TRBJ1-5 | TRBV20-1 | CSASFLTGDQPQHF | TGCAGTGCTAGTTTTCTGACCGGGGATCAGCCCCAGCATTTT
. | . | TRBJ1-4 | TRBV5-1 | CASSPSGTNNEKLFF | TGCGCCAGCAGCCCATCCGGGACAAATAATGAAAAACTGTTTTTT
. | . | TRBJ1-4 | TRBV6-5 | CASGTGPHEKLFF | TGTGCCAGCGGAACAGGGCCGCATGAAAAACTGTTTTTT
. | . | TRBJ1-1 | TRBV7-2 | CASSLLRTEAFF | TGTGCCAGCAGCTTATTGAGGACTGAAGCTTTCTTT
. | . | TRBJ1-4 | TRBV10-3 | CAISEVRDEKLFF | TGTGCCATCAGTGAGGTGAGGGATGAAAAACTGTTTTTT
few | TRBD1 | TRBJ2-2 | TRBV2 | CASGGQGRNTGELFF | TGTGCCAGTGGGGGACAGGGGCGAAACACCGGGGAGCTGTTTTTT
. | . | TRBJ2-6 | TRBV5-1 | CASSLVAQLQYSSGANVLTF | TGCGCCAGCAGCTTGGTGGCGCAATTACAATACAGCTCTGGGGCCAACGTCCTGACTTTC
. | TRBD1 | TRBJ2-5 | TRBV27 | CASSLGTGTGGETQYF | TGTGCCAGCAGTTTAGGAACCGGGACAGGGGGCGAGACCCAGTACTTC
. | TRBD2 | TRBJ2-3 | TRBV3-1/TRBV3-2 | CASSQRTSGGSTDTQYF | TGTGCCAGCAGCCAACGGACTAGCGGGGGGTCAACAGATACGCAGTATTTT
. | . | TRBJ2-5 | TRBV21-1 | CARRPGKAPGLQETQYF | TGTGCCAGGCGTCCGGGGAAAGCTCCGGGACTCCAAGAGACCCAGTACTTC
few | . | TRBJ1-2 | TRBV9 | CASSVDIRTIHGYTF | TGTGCCAGCAGCGTAGATATTAGGACTATTCATGGCTACACCTTC
. | TRBD1 | TRBJ1-4 | TRBV6-8 | CARYKGARDEKLFF | TGTGCCAGATATAAGGGGGCGCGGGATGAAAAACTGTTTTTT
. | TRBD1 | TRBJ2-1 | TRBV10-3 | CAISGGRNRGSSYNEQFF | TGTGCCATCAGTGGGGGGCGGAACAGGGGAAGCTCCTACAATGAGCAGTTCTTC
once | . | TRBJ2-5 | TRBV19 | CASSIAGRETQYF | TGTGCCAGTAGTATCGCGGGGAGAGAGACCCAGTACTTC
. | TRBD1 | TRBJ2-2 | TRBV5-1 | CASGTGITGELFF | TGCGCCAGCGGGACAGGGATCACCGGGGAGCTGTTTTTT
. | . | TRBJ1-3 | TRBV5-5 | CASSLVVARGNTIYF | TGTGCCAGCAGCTTAGTGGTTGCGCGTGGAAACACCATATATTTT
. | . | TRBJ1-1 | TRBV12-3/TRBV12-4 | CASRKRESTEAFF | TGTGCCAGCAGGAAAAGGGAGAGCACTGAAGCTTTCTTT
. | . | TRBJ1-2 | TRBV5-1 | CASSGAGTYGYTF | TGCGCCAGCTCAGGGGCAGGGACCTATGGCTACACCTTC
. | TRBD2 | TRBJ2-3 | TRBV4-2 | CASSQDGGTSGSGGTQYF | TGTGCCAGCAGCCAAGACGGCGGGACTAGCGGGAGTGGTGGTACGCAGTATTTT
. | . | TRBJ1-6 | TRBV6-2/TRBV6-3 | CASSYLQGSTSYNSPLHF | TGTGCCAGCAGTTACCTTCAGGGCTCGACCTCCTATAATTCACCCCTCCACTTT
. | TRBD1 | TRBJ2-7 | TRBV9 | CASSVGQGGIGEQYF | TGTGCCAGCAGCGTAGGACAGGGGGGGATCGGCGAGCAGTACTTC
few | TRBD1 | TRBJ1-2 | TRBV19 | CASSTTGIVGYTF | TGTGCCAGTAGTACGACAGGGATTGTCGGCTACACCTTC
. | TRBD1 | TRBJ1-3 | TRBV5-1 | CASSLGDREMRNTIYF | TGCGCCAGCAGCCTTGGGGACAGGGAGATGAGGAACACCATATATTTT
. | . | TRBJ1-1 | TRBV3-1/TRBV3-2 | CASSQDQRVGTEAFF | TGTGCCAGCAGCCAAGATCAGAGGGTTGGGACTGAAGCTTTCTTT
. | . | TRBJ2-1 | TRBV10-3 | CAGGLGTSEQFF | TGTGCGGGGGGGCTAGGGACGTCTGAGCAGTTCTTC
. | TRBD1 | TRBJ1-1 | TRBV2 | CATSGQALPNTEAFF | TGTGCCACCTCGGGACAGGCCCTACCGAACACTGAAGCTTTCTTT
. | . | TRBJ2-1 | TRBV3-1/TRBV3-2 | CASSQDWAEQFF | TGTGCCAGCAGCCAAGATTGGGCCGAGCAGTTCTTC